Presented here are 15 T cell receptor beta chains from one specimen sequenced in a study of T cell responses to AZD1222 COVID-19 vaccine. The method was immunoSEQ multiplex PCR; TCRdb's version includes in-frame clones alone and lacks a portion of them. The sample lists 90,000 to 130,000 clones, 80% to 85% occurring once. Sequences were derived from peripheral blood, sampled on day 0 of AZD1222 vaccination. The receptor source for this set is an adult in good health.

The genes are TRBV4-3 and TRBJ1-2, with D tentatively TRBD1 (6 bases). V was cut by 4 bases and J by 4 bases, with 22 bases left in between. The CDR3 totals 17 residues. The germline V gene encodes CDR1 LGHNA and CDR2 YSLEER. CDR3 nucleotides: TGCGCCAGCAGCCCTAATGAGGGGGACACGGAAACCTATGGCTACACCTTC. Protein: CASSPNEGDTETYGYTF.

This chain connects TRBV27 to TRBJ1-1; D uncertain. This CDR3 is built from 13 residues. Trimming removed 2 bases from V and 1 base from J, with 5 bases in between. Germline loops: CDR1 MNHEY, CDR2 SMNVEV (reference sequence). Here the CDR3 reads CASSLSRNTEAFF. The CDR3 bases are TGTGCCAGCAGTTTAAGCCGGAACACTGAAGCTTTCTTT.

V is TRBV19 and J is TRBJ2-1; D remains ambiguous. This CDR3 region has 14 residues. Germline-derived CDR1 and CDR2 are LNHDA and SQIVND (reference sequence). The V end lost 5 bases, the J end lost 2 bases, and 10 bases lay between the germline ends. Here the CDR3 reads CASSPAGPYNEQFF. The CDR3 nucleotides are TGTGCCAGTAGTCCCGCCGGCCCCTACAATGAGCAGTTCTTC.

V and J are TRBV9 and TRBJ2-1, with D unclear. This CDR3 spans 13 amino acids. Trimming stripped 0 bases from V and 6 bases from J, with 7 bases between. Germline V CDR1 and CDR2: SGDLS, YYNGEE. CDR3 sequence: CASSVGPPNEQFF. The CDR3 nucleotides read TGTGCCAGCAGCGTAGGGCCTCCCAATGAGCAGTTCTTC.

The V call is TRBV10-3, the J call TRBJ2-7, with D perhaps being TRBD1 or TRBD2 (5 bases each). The CDR3 consists of 11 residues. In germline, CDR1 is ENHRY, CDR2 SYGVKD. Trimming shortened V by 10 bases and J by 2 bases, and 9 bases separated the two germline ends. The CDR3 DNA is TGTGCCACCCGGGACGCCTACGAGCAGTACTTC. It encodes CATRDAYEQYF.

V usage is TRBV5-1 and J usage is TRBJ1-3, with no clear D. The CDR3 totals 15 residues. CDR1 SGHRS and CDR2 YFSETQ come from the germline V gene. Trimming removed 5 bases from V and 4 bases from J, with 16 bases in between. CDR3 sequence reads: CASSRSGFDGNTIYF. The CDR3 DNA sequence: TGCGCCAGCAGTCGATCCGGCTTCGACGGAAACACCATATATTTT.

The J gene is TRBJ2-7, the V gene TRBV19, with D perhaps TRBD2 (6 bases). The CDR3 is 14 amino acids. Trimming shortened V by 4 bases and J by 3 bases, and 13 bases separated the two germline ends. Germline loops: CDR1 LNHDA, CDR2 SQIVND (reference sequence). CDR3 residues: CASSTTPGGYEQYF. The CDR3 region has the DNA TGTGCCAGTAGTACAACCCCCGGGGGCTACGAGCAGTACTTC. Together with reference TRBV19 and TRBJ2-7, the CDR3 gives the full variable domain: DGGITQSPKYLFRKEGQNVTLSCEQNLNHDAMYWYRQDPGQGLRLIYYSQIVNDFQKGDIAEGYSVSREKKESFPLTVTSAQKNPTAFYLCASSTTPGGYEQYFGPGTRLTVT.

Of note for this clone: Within the sample, other DNA sequences also encode this same CDR3. The rearrangement uses TRBV27 and TRBJ1-4; D gene uncertain. Trimming removed 5 bases at V and 2 bases at J, with 9 bases between. CDR1 MNHEY and CDR2 SMNVEV come from the germline V gene (reference sequence). This CDR3 is 14 amino acids long. The CDR3 DNA is TGTGCCAGCAGTCTTTTTGGGACTAATGAAAAACTGTTTTTT. It translates to CASSLFGTNEKLFF.

The genes are TRBV5-1 and TRBJ2-1; 12 nucleotides line up with TRBD2. The CDR3 spans 16 residues. The germline V gene has CDR1 SGHRS and CDR2 YFSETQ. Germline trimming cut 4 bases from V and 4 bases from J; bases unmatched to any gene: 6. This CDR3 is CASSPTTSGGYNEQFF. The CDR3 nucleotides read TGCGCCAGCAGCCCGACGACTAGCGGGGGATACAATGAGCAGTTCTTC.

This clone occurred once. The V and J genes are TRBV27 and TRBJ2-7; 7 bases agree with TRBD2. This CDR3 has 14 amino acids. CDR1 is MNHEY and CDR2 is SMNVEV in the germline V gene (reference sequence). V was clipped by 6 bases and J by 3 bases; unmatched bases: 8. The CDR3 DNA sequence: TGTGCCAGCAGCCGGGGACTACCTTACTACGAGCAGTACTTC. Translation: CASSRGLPYYEQYF.

The genes are TRBV7-2 and TRBJ2-6; possible D gene TRBD1, 6 bases. Between the trimmed V and J ends, which lost 5 bases and 0 bases, there was a span of 11 bases. This CDR3 is 16 amino acids long. Per germline, CDR1 SGHTA and CDR2 FQGNSA. The CDR3 DNA is TGTGCCAGCAGCCTGAGGGGGATCTCTGGGGCCAACGTCCTGACTTTC. As protein: CASSLRGISGANVLTF.

V is TRBV25-1 and J is TRBJ1-3; the D is unclear. Looked up from germline, CDR1 is MGHDK and CDR2 is SYGVNS. V was clipped by 4 bases and J by 4 bases, with 11 bases between them. The CDR3 is 14 amino acids. The CDR3 nucleotides read TGTGCCAGCAGTGTGCCGGCGGGAGGAAACACCATATATTTT. Translated: CASSVPAGGNTIYF.

This chain joins TRBV10-3 and TRBJ1-1; no reliable D call. The V gene's germline CDR1 is ENHRY and CDR2 SYGVKD. CDR3 length: 13 amino acids. V was clipped by 8 bases and J by 5 bases, with 15 bases between them. CDR3 sequence (DNA): TGTGCCATCGCCCCGGTCCTGGCAACTGAAGCTTTCTTT. It specifies CAIAPVLATEAFF.

The rearrangement joins TRBV28 to TRBJ1-4; D ambiguous. The V end lost 10 bases, the J end lost 7 bases, and 19 bases lay between the germline ends. Germline CDR1 and CDR2: MDHEN and SYDVKM. The CDR3 is made up of 14 amino acids. Here the CDR3 DNA reads TGTGCCACCCGCGGAAGAGGACGCGGTGAAAAACTGTTTTTT. This sequence encodes CATRGRGRGEKLFF.

The CDR3 nucleotides read TGTGCCAGTAGTCCACAGGGGGCAGATGGCTACACCTTC. Protein sequence: CASSPQGADGYTF. The chain couples TRBV19 to TRBJ1-2, with 9 nucleotides matching TRBD1. Germline V lookup: CDR1 LNHDA, CDR2 SQIVND (reference sequence). The ends lost 5 bases at V and 6 bases at J; junction bases unmatched: 4. The CDR3 is 13 amino acids.